The 31 T cell receptor beta chains below were found in one sample sequenced in a study of blood T cell repertoires in COVID-19. Profiling relied on immunoSEQ multiplex PCR, and the TCRdb table lists in-frame clones only, not all of them. The sample lists about 59,000 clones, over 75% occurring once. Sequencing was done on a sample of peripheral blood. The receptor set was obtained from a human donor in a cohort sampled during active COVID-19.

V is TRBV7-3 and J is TRBJ2-1; 9 bases map to TRBD2. Trimming removed 4 bases from V and 0 bases from J; junction bases left unmatched: 4. Per the germline V gene, CDR1 is SGHTA and CDR2 is FQGTGA. The CDR3 consists of 16 residues. The CDR3 region is CASSSTSGSSYNEQFF. CDR3 DNA: TGTGCCAGCAGCTCGACTAGCGGAAGCTCCTACAATGAGCAGTTCTTC. The variable domain in full, with the rest retrieved from reference TRBV7-3 and TRBJ2-1, is GAGVSQTPSNKVTEKGKYVELRCDPISGHTALYWYRQSLGQGPEFLIYFQGTGAADDSGLPNDRFFAVRPEGSVSTLKIQRTERGDSAVYLCASSSTSGSSYNEQFFGPGTRLTVL.

This rearrangement joins TRBV9 to TRBJ2-7; 8 nucleotides line up with TRBD1. The CDR3 runs 14 residues. Germline V gene data show CDR1 as SGDLS and CDR2 as YYNGEE. V was clipped by 0 bases and J by 2 bases; unmatched bases: 1. CDR3 nucleotides: TGTGCCAGCAGCGTAGCGGACAGGGCCTACGAGCAGTACTTC. Translating it yields CASSVADRAYEQYF.

In its sample, this clone was seen once. V is TRBV18 and J is TRBJ2-3, with 11 nucleotides matching TRBD1. There are 15 residues in the CDR3. Trimming removed 4 bases from V and 6 bases from J; junction bases left unmatched: 6. CDR1 and CDR2 from the germline V gene are KGHSH and LQKENI. CDR3 sequence (DNA): TGTGCCAGCTCACGCGGACAGGGGGCACTGGATACGCAGTATTTT. Protein sequence: CASSRGQGALDTQYF.

This clone turned up a few times. The CDR3 here is CASSGTLTGLGYTF. The CDR3 DNA is TGTGCCAGCAGCGGAACTTTAACAGGGTTGGGCTACACCTTC. The gene calls are TRBV9 and TRBJ1-2; tentative D call: TRBD1 (6 bases). CDR3 size: 14 residues. Trimming stripped 3 bases from V and 8 bases from J, with 17 bases between. CDR1 and CDR2 from the germline V gene are SGDLS and YYNGEE. The full variable domain, completed using reference TRBV9 and TRBJ1-2, is DSGVTQTPKHLITATGQRVTLRCSPRSGDLSVYWYQQSLDQGLQFLIQYYNGEERAKGNILERFSAQQFPDLHSELNLSSLELGDSALYFCASSGTLTGLGYTFGSGTRLTVV.

This rearrangement joins TRBV28 to TRBJ1-5; D is perhaps TRBD1 (5 bases). Germline loops: CDR1 MDHEN, CDR2 SYDVKM. V was clipped by 7 bases and J by 2 bases, with 15 bases between them. The length of the CDR3 is 15 residues. Here the CDR3 reads CASKGGGGGNQPQHF. CDR3 nucleotide sequence: TGTGCCAGCAAAGGCGGCGGGGGTGGCAATCAGCCCCAGCATTTT.

This chain uses TRBV27 with TRBJ2-3, with D maybe TRBD1 (5 bases). V shed 3 bases and J shed 3 bases, with 19 bases lying between them. Germline V gene data show CDR1 as MNHEY and CDR2 as SMNVEV (reference sequence). The CDR3 has 17 residues. The CDR3 nucleotides read TGTGCCAGCAGTTTGAGTAAGACAGCCCGCAGAACAGATACGCAGTATTTT. Translating it yields CASSLSKTARRTDTQYF.

The J gene is TRBJ2-1, the V gene TRBV9, with 12 positions matching TRBD2. The CDR3 is 14 amino acids. Germline CDR1 SGDLS, CDR2 YYNGEE. Trimming at V came to 3 bases and at J to 5 bases, leaving 0 bases not matched to a gene. The CDR3 nucleotides are TGTGCCAGCAGCGGACTAGCGGGAGACAATGAGCAGTTCTTC. This encodes CASSGLAGDNEQFF.

V is TRBV30 and J is TRBJ2-5; D might be TRBD2 (7 bases). CDR1 and CDR2 (germline): GTSNPN, SVGIG (reference sequence). The germline V and J ends were trimmed by 0 bases and 4 bases, with 12 bases remaining between them. CDR3 size: 14 residues. The CDR3 nucleotides read TGTGCCTGGAGTGTCGGGGGGCGGGGAGAGACCCAGTACTTC. Its translation: CAWSVGGRGETQYF.

This chain links TRBV19 with TRBJ2-5; 7 bases map to TRBD1. There are 16 residues in the CDR3. Germline assignment: CDR1 LNHDA and CDR2 SQIVND (reference sequence). V was pared by 2 bases and J by 3 bases, with 9 bases of the junction left unmatched. The CDR3 is CASSILSTGIEETQYF. CDR3 sequence (DNA): TGTGCCAGTAGTATACTTTCGACAGGGATTGAAGAGACCCAGTACTTC.

The chain joins TRBV19 to TRBJ2-3, with no clear D. Trimming pared 1 base from V and 3 bases from J, leaving 8 bases between. Germline V gene lookup returns CDR1 LNHDA and CDR2 SQIVND (reference sequence). The CDR3 contains 14 residues. The CDR3, as DNA: TGTGCCAGTAGTATAGTGAGCGAGACAGATACGCAGTATTTT. Amino acids: CASSIVSETDTQYF.

The gene calls are TRBV30 and TRBJ1-4; D is possibly TRBD1 (6 bases). Trimming took 8 bases from V and 6 from J, leaving 13 bases between them. There are 12 residues in the CDR3. Per germline, CDR1 GTSNPN and CDR2 SVGIG (reference sequence). In DNA form, the CDR3 reads TGTGCCCATAGGGGGAATGATGAAAAACTGTTTTTT. Translated: CAHRGNDEKLFF.

The rearrangement uses TRBV7-3 and TRBJ2-3, with D perhaps matching TRBD2 (6 bases). The V end lost 2 bases, the J end lost 0 bases, and 12 bases lay between the germline ends. CDR3 length: 16 amino acids. CDR1 is SGHTA and CDR2 is FQGTGA in the germline V gene. The CDR3: CASSLGGTKSTDTQYF. CDR3 bases: TGTGCCAGCAGCTTAGGGGGGACCAAAAGCACAGATACGCAGTATTTT.

The chain employs TRBV11-2 and TRBJ2-7; D is undetermined. Germline V lookup: CDR1 SGHAT, CDR2 FQNNGV. The CDR3 covers 12 residues. V lost 4 bases, J lost 3 bases, and 7 bases lay in between. The CDR3 is CASSSQDYEQYF. As DNA, the CDR3 is TGTGCCAGCAGCTCACAAGACTACGAGCAGTACTTC.

This clone was counted a few times. The rearrangement links TRBV7-8 to TRBJ2-1, with 8 bases matching TRBD2. Germline trimming cut 4 bases from V and 15 bases from J; bases unmatched to any gene: 5. There are 11 residues in the CDR3. CDR1 and CDR2 from the germline V gene are SGHVS and FQNEAQ. CDR3 in DNA: TGTGCCAGCAGCTCGGGACTAGTATGGTTCTTC. Protein: CASSSGLVWFF.

V is TRBV7-2 and J is TRBJ2-7; 9 bases are a match to TRBD1. Germline V gene data show CDR1 as SGHTA and CDR2 as FQGNSA. The CDR3 loop spans 15 amino acids. V trimming: 4 bases; J trimming: 3 bases; junction bases outside the gene matches: 7. DNA for the CDR3: TGTGCCAGCAGCTCCCGGACAGGGGCGTACTACGAGCAGTACTTC. This sequence encodes CASSSRTGAYYEQYF.

The V call is TRBV3-1 (or the pseudogene TRBV3-2), the J call TRBJ2-7; D is perhaps TRBD2 (5 bases). CDR1 is LGHDT, CDR2 YNNKEL, per germline (reference sequence). The CDR3 spans 14 residues. The V end was cut by 1 base, the J end by 4 bases, with 11 bases between. The chain's CDR3 is CASSQGTGLYEQYF. The CDR3 coding sequence is TGTGCCAGCAGCCAAGGGACTGGCCTTTACGAGCAGTACTTC.

The J gene is TRBJ1-2, the V gene TRBV7-2; 8 nucleotides agree with TRBD1. Germline V gene sequence: CDR1 SGHTA, CDR2 FQGNSA. This CDR3 has 14 amino acids. The ends lost 3 bases at V and 8 bases at J; junction bases unmatched: 8. The CDR3 DNA is TGTGCCAGCAGCTTTGCGCAGGGGGCGCGAGGCTACACCTTC. Translation: CASSFAQGARGYTF.

This chain uses TRBV19 with TRBJ1-2, with D tentatively TRBD1 (5 bases). CDR3 length equals 11 residues. V lost 4 bases to trimming and J lost 7 bases, with 7 bases between them. Germline assignment: CDR1 LNHDA and CDR2 SQIVND (reference sequence). CDR3 in amino acids: CASSRRGGYTF. In DNA, the CDR3 is TGTGCCAGTAGTAGGAGGGGTGGCTACACCTTC.

This rearrangement joins TRBV7-9 to TRBJ1-2; 7 bases match TRBD1. V shed 3 bases and J 4 bases; nucleotides not matched to a gene: 11. CDR1 SEHNR and CDR2 FQNEAQ come from the germline V gene (reference sequence). The length of the CDR3 is 16 residues. The CDR3 DNA reads TGTGCCAGCAGCTTGGGGGGATCGAGGGGGCTCTATGGCTACACCTTC. Protein: CASSLGGSRGLYGYTF.

This clone was counted between two and nine times. The chain employs TRBV30 and TRBJ2-2, with D possibly being TRBD2 (7 bases). Germline loops: CDR1 GTSNPN, CDR2 SVGIG (reference sequence). The germline V and J ends were trimmed by 3 bases and 6 bases, with 17 bases remaining between them. This CDR3 spans 15 amino acids. CDR3 sequence reads: CAWSRRGAGSGELFF. The CDR3, as DNA: TGTGCCTGGAGCCGACGGGGGGCCGGGTCCGGGGAGCTGTTTTTT.

The chain couples TRBV7-9 to TRBJ2-3; D is uncertain. V was cut by 3 bases and J by 1 base, with 14 bases left in between. Per germline, CDR1 SEHNR and CDR2 FQNEAQ (reference sequence). This CDR3 has 16 amino acids. The CDR3 loop is CASSFPLQRGTDTQYF. In DNA, the CDR3 is TGTGCCAGCAGCTTTCCCCTACAACGGGGCACAGATACGCAGTATTTT.

The V call is TRBV29-1, the J call TRBJ2-6; the D gene is possibly TRBD1 (9 bases). V was clipped by 6 bases and J by 0 bases, with 30 bases between them. The length of the CDR3 is 21 residues. CDR1 SQVTM and CDR2 ANQGSEA come from the germline V gene. CDR3 amino acids: CSVDAGGKNRDRASGANVLTF. The CDR3 DNA is TGCAGCGTAGACGCGGGGGGTAAGAACCGGGACAGGGCCTCTGGGGCCAACGTCCTGACTTTC.

This clone has only one observation. The chain recombines TRBV19 with TRBJ1-4, with no clear D. The ends were cut back, 6 bases at V and 2 bases at J, with 10 bases in the middle. The CDR3 is 14 residues long. Germline V gene sequence: CDR1 LNHDA, CDR2 SQIVND (reference sequence). The CDR3 loop is CASSTLETNEKLFF. CDR3 sequence (DNA): TGTGCCAGTAGCACCCTTGAGACTAATGAAAAACTGTTTTTT.

V usage is TRBV6-2 or TRBV6-3 and J usage is TRBJ1-1; 9 bases are a match to TRBD1. Germline V gene lookup returns CDR1 MNHEY and CDR2 SVGEGT. After removal of 0 bases from V and 4 bases from J, the junction contained 3 bases not matched to a gene. There are 15 residues in the CDR3. The CDR3 DNA reads as TGTGCCAGCAGTTACTCGAACAGGGGGCTCACTGAAGCTTTCTTT. It translates to CASSYSNRGLTEAFF.

The rearrangement joins TRBV24-1 to TRBJ2-3; 7 nucleotides match TRBD1. The CDR3 has 12 residues. V shed 9 bases and J 5 bases; nucleotides not matched to a gene: 4. The germline V gene encodes CDR1 KGHDR and CDR2 SFDVKD. CDR3 region: CATGTDLDTQYF. DNA for the CDR3: TGTGCCACCGGGACAGACCTAGATACGCAGTATTTT.

The rearrangement uses TRBV3-1 (or the pseudogene TRBV3-2) and TRBJ2-7; 9 bases fit TRBD1. Germline assignment: CDR1 LGHDT and CDR2 YNNKEL (reference sequence). The CDR3 has 16 residues. Trimming at V came to 1 base and at J to 3 bases, leaving 7 bases not matched to a gene. The CDR3 bases are TGTGCCAGCAGCCAAGGGACCGGGACAGGGTACTACGAGCAGTACTTC. Amino acids: CASSQGTGTGYYEQYF.

This clone was detected ten times or more. J is TRBJ2-7 and V is TRBV5-1; TRBD1 matches 7 bases. J lost 2 bases, V lost 1 base, and 9 bases had no gene match. The CDR3 contains 16 residues. CDR1 and CDR2 (germline): SGHRS, YFSETQ. The CDR3: CASSLIATGPTYEQYF. The CDR3 DNA reads TGCGCCAGCAGCTTGATCGCGACAGGGCCCACCTACGAGCAGTACTTC.

The chain carries TRBV7-2 and TRBJ2-5; 10 positions agree with TRBD2. This CDR3 is built from 16 residues. Germline V gene sequence: CDR1 SGHTA, CDR2 FQGNSA. V gave up 3 bases and J gave up 5 bases; unmatched junction bases: 9. The CDR3 loop reads CASSFHRSGRAETQYF. The CDR3 bases are TGTGCCAGCAGCTTCCATAGGAGCGGGAGGGCCGAGACCCAGTACTTC.

DNA of the CDR3: TGTGCCAGTAGTTCATCTAGCGGGAGGGCCTTCTCAAGGGCCGTGGAGACCCAGTACTTC. Translating it yields CASSSSSGRAFSRAVETQYF. The rearrangement links TRBV19 to TRBJ2-5, with TRBD2 matching 12 bases. The V segment lost 5 bases and the J segment 5 bases; nucleotides outside the gene matches: 21. The CDR3 spans 20 residues. The V gene's germline CDR1 is LNHDA and CDR2 SQIVND (reference sequence).

The chain couples TRBV27 to TRBJ2-3; TRBD2 aligns across 8 bases. This CDR3 is 14 amino acids long. Germline V gene lookup returns CDR1 MNHEY and CDR2 SMNVEV (reference sequence). With V trimmed by 6 bases and J by 4 bases, 6 bases remained unmatched. The chain's CDR3 is CASSRRGGSDTQYF. For the CDR3, the DNA is TGTGCCAGCAGCCGTCGGGGGGGGTCAGATACGCAGTATTTT.

The chain carries TRBV9 and TRBJ2-3; 12 positions agree with TRBD2. Germline trimming cut 3 bases from V and 1 base from J; bases unmatched to any gene: 9. CDR3 size: 18 residues. Germline assignment: CDR1 SGDLS and CDR2 YYNGEE. The CDR3 DNA reads TGTGCCAGCAGCGCCGGGACTAGCGGGTGGAAGGGCACAGATACGCAGTATTTT. Translation: CASSAGTSGWKGTDTQYF.